The entry that follows covers one T cell receptor beta chain sequence. Trimming left V 2 bases short and J 8 bases short, with 13 bases between. This CDR3 region has 14 residues. CDR1 is MNHEY and CDR2 is SVGEGT in the germline V gene. The data were taken from a study of T-cell reconstitution after alpha-beta-depleted transplantation in children. The TCRbeta library was prepared with unique molecular identifiers. TCRdb used MiXCR to reprocess the PCR reads, holding one entry per CDR3 protein. The sample lists 500,000 or so distinct CDR3 sequences; 30% to 35% were seen once. This chain joins TRBV6-2 or TRBV6-3 and TRBJ2-1, with D possibly TRBD2 on 6 matching bases. The material was PBMCs from the stem cell graft donor, obtained from the stem cell graft. The receptor was isolated from a human donor who donated a stem cell graft to a child with aplastic anemia. CDR3 loop: CASSYAGPSYEQFF. For the CDR3, the DNA is TGTGCCAGCAGTTACGCGGGACCAAGCTATGAGCAGTTCTTC.